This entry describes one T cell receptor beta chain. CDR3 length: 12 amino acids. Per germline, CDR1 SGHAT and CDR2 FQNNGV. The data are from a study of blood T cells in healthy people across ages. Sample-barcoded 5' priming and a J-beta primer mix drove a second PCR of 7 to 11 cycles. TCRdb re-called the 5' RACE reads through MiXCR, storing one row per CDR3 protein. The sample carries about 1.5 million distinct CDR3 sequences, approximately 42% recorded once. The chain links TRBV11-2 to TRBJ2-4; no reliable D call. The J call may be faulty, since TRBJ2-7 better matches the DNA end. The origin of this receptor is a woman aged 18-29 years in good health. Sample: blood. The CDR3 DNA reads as TGTGCCAGCAGCCTTCCTGGACGCGAGCAGTACTTC. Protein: CASSLPGREQYF.